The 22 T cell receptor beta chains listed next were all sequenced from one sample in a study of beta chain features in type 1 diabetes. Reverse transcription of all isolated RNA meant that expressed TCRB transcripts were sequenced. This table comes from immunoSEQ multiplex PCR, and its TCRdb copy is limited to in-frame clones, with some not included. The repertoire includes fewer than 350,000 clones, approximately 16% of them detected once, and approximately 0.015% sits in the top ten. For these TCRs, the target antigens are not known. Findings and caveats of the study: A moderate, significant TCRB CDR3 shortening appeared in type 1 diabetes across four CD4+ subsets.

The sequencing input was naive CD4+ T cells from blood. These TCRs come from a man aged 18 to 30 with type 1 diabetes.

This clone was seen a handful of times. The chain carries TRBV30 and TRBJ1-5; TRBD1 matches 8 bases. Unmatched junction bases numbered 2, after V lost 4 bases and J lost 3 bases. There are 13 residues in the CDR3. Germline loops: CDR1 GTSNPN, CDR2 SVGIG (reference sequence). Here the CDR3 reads CAWTGGLNQPQHF. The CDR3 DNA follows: TGTGCCTGGACAGGGGGCCTCAATCAGCCCCAGCATTTT.

The CDR3 sequence: CASSEYGTGSSYEQYF. CDR3 DNA: TGTGCCAGCAGTGAATACGGGACAGGGAGCTCCTACGAGCAGTACTTC. V is TRBV25-1 and J is TRBJ2-7; TRBD1 agrees at 9 bases. V lost 0 bases to trimming and J lost 0 bases; unmatched junction nucleotides: 3. The CDR3 spans 16 residues. Germline CDR1 MGHDK, CDR2 SYGVNS.

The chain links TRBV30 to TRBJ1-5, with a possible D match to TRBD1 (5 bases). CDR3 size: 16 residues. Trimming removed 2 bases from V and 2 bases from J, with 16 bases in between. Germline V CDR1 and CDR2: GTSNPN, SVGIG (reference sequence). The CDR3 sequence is CAWSYRQSLGNQPQHF. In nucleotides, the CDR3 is TGTGCCTGGAGTTACCGACAGTCTTTGGGCAATCAGCCCCAGCATTTT.

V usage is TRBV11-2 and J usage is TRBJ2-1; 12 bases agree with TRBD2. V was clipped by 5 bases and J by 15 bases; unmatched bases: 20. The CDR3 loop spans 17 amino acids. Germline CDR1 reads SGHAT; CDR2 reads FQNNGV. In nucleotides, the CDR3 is TGTGCCAGCAGCATAACCCGACAGGGGAAACGACTAGCGGGAGTGTTCTTC. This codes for CASSITRQGKRLAGVFF. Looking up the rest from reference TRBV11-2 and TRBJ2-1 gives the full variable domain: EAGVAQSPRYKIIEKRQSVAFWCNPISGHATLYWYQQILGQGPKLLIQFQNNGVVDDSQLPKDRFSAERLKGVDSTLKIQPAKLEDSAVYLCASSITRQGKRLAGVFFGPGTRLTVL.

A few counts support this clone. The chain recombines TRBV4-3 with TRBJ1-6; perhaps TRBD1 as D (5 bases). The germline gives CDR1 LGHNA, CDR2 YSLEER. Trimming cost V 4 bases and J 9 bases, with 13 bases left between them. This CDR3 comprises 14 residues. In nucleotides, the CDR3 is TGCGCCAGCAGCCTAACTCAGGGCAGTTCACCCCTCCACTTT. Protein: CASSLTQGSSPLHF.

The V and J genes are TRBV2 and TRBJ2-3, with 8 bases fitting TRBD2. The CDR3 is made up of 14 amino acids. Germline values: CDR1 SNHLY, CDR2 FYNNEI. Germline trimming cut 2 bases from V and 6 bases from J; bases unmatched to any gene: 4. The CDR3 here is CASSERGGLDTQYF. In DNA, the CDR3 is TGTGCCAGCAGTGAACGGGGGGGCCTTGATACGCAGTATTTT. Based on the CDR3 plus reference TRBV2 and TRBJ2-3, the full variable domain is EPEVTQTPSHQVTQMGQEVILRCVPISNHLYFYWYRQILGQKVEFLVSFYNNEISEKSEIFDDQFSVERPDGSNFTLKIRSTKLEDSAMYFCASSERGGLDTQYFGPGTRLTVL.

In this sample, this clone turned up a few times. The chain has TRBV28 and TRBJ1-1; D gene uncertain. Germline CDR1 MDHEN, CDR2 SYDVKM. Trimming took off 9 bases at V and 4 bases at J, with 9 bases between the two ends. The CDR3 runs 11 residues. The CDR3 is CASLQSTEAFF. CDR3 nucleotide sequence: TGTGCCAGTCTACAGAGCACTGAAGCTTTCTTT.

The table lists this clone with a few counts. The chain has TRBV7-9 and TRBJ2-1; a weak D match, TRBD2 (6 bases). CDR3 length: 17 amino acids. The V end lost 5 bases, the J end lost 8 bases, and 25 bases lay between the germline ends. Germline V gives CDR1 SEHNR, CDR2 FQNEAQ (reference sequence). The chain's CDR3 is CASSPSWGGLPPHEQFF. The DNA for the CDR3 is TGTGCCAGCAGCCCAAGCTGGGGAGGCCTGCCCCCCCATGAGCAGTTCTTC.

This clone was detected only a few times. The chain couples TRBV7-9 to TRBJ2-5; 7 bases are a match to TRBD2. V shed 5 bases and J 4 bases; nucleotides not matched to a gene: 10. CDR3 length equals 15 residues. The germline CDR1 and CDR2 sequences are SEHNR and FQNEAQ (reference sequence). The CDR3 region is CASSLLAGVTETQYF. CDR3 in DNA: TGTGCCAGCAGCCTCCTTGCGGGAGTAACAGAGACCCAGTACTTC.

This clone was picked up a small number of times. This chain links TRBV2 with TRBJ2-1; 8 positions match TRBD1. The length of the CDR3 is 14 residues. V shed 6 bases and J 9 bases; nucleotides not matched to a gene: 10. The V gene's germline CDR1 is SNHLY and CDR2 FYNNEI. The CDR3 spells CASSAVTGEAEQFF. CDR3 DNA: TGTGCCAGCAGCGCCGTGACAGGGGAGGCTGAGCAGTTCTTC.

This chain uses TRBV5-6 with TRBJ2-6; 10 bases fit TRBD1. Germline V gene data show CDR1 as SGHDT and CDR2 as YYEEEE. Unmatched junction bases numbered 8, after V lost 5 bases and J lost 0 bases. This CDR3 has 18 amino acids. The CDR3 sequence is CASRGGQGSNSGANVLTF. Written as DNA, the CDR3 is TGTGCCAGCAGAGGGGGACAGGGGTCAAACTCTGGGGCCAACGTCCTGACTTTC.

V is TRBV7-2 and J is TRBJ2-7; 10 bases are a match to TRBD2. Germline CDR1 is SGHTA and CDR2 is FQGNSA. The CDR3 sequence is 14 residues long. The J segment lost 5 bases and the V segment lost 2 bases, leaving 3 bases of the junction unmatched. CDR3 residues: CASSLLAGADEQYF. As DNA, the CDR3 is TGTGCCAGCAGCTTACTAGCGGGAGCTGACGAGCAGTACTTC.

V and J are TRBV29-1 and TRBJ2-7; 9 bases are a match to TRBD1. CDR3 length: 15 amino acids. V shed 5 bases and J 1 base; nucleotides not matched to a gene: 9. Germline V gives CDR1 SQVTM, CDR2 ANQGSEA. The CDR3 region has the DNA TGCAGCGTTTTATTCCGGGACAGGGAATCCTACGAGCAGTACTTC. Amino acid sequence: CSVLFRDRESYEQYF.

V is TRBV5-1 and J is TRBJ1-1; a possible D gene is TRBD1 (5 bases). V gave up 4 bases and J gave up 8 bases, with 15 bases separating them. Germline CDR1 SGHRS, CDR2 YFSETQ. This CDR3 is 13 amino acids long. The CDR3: CASSLKTEGEAFF. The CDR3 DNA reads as TGCGCCAGCAGCCTAAAGACAGAAGGAGAAGCTTTCTTT.

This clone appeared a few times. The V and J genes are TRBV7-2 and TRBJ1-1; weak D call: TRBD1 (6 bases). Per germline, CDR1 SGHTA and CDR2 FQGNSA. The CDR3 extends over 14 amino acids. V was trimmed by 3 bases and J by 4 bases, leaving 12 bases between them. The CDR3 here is CASSFFRGATEAFF. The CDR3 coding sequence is TGTGCCAGCAGCTTTTTCAGGGGCGCCACTGAAGCTTTCTTT.

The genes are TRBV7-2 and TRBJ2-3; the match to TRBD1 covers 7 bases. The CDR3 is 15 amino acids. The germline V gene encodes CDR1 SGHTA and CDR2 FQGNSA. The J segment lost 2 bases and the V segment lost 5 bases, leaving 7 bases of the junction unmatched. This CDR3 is CASSPRGQFTDTQYF. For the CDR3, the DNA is TGTGCCAGCAGCCCAAGGGGGCAATTCACAGATACGCAGTATTTT.

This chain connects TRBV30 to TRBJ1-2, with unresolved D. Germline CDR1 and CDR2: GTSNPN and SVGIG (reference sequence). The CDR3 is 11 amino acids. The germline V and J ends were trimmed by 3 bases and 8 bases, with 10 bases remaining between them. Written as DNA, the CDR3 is TGTGCCTGGAGATTGGCTGCCGGCTACACCTTC. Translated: CAWRLAAGYTF. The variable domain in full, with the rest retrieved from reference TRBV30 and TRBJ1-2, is SQTIHQWPATLVQPVGSPLSLECTVEGTSNPNLYWYRQAAGRGLQLLFYSVGIGQISSEVPQNLSASRPQDRQFILSSKKLLLSDSGFYLCAWRLAAGYTFGSGTRLTVV.

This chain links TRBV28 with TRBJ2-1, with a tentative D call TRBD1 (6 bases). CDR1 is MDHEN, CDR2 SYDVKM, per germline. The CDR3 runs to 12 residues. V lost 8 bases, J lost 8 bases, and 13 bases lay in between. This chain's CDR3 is CASSQGLDEQFF. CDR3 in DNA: TGTGCCAGCTCCCAGGGGCTGGATGAGCAGTTCTTC.

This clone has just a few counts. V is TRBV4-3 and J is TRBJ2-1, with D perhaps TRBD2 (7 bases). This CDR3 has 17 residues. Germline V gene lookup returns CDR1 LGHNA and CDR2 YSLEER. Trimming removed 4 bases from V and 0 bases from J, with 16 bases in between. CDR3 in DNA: TGCGCCAGCAGCCGGACATCGGGGGGCCCCTCCTACAATGAGCAGTTCTTC. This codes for CASSRTSGGPSYNEQFF.

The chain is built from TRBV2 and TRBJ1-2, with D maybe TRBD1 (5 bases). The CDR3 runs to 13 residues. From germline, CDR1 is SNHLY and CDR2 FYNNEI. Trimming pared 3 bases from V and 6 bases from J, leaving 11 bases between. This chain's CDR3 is CASSEGRGNGYTF. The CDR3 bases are TGTGCCAGCAGTGAGGGTAGGGGAAATGGCTACACCTTC.

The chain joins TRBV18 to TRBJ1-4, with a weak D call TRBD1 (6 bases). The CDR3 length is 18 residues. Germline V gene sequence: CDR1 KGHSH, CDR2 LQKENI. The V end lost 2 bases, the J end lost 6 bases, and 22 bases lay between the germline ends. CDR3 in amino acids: CASSPSGGASVGDEKLFF. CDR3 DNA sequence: TGTGCCAGCTCACCAAGCGGGGGCGCGAGCGTAGGGGATGAAAAACTGTTTTTT.

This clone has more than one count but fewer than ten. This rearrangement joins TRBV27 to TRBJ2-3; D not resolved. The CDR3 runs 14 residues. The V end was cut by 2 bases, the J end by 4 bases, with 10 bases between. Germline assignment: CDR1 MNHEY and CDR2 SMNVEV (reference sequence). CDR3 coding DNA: TGTGCCAGCAGTTTACGGTTCTATGCAGATACGCAGTATTTT. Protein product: CASSLRFYADTQYF.